This T cell receptor beta chain derives from a study of blood T cells in healthy people across ages. About the research overall: Capture via template switching afforded approximately one barcoded beta molecule per two T cells. Overall study findings and caveats: There were more naive CD4+ cells and higher diversity in long-lived donors than in aged donors.

For every donor, a draw yielded around 10 milliliters of peripheral blood. Trimming stripped 7 bases from V and 3 bases from J, with 24 bases between. Per germline, CDR1 MNHEY and CDR2 SVGEGT. The CDR3 contains 17 residues. Alongside a J-beta primer mix, a sample-barcoded 5' primer served in a second PCR lasting roughly 6 to 11 cycles. A template-switch adaptor with 12 random nucleotides tagged each cDNA molecule. TCRdb analysed the 5' RACE reads with MiXCR anew, one entry per CDR3 protein. The sample has about 1.4 million distinct CDR3 sequences, around 59% seen once. As for this clonotype: Antigen: not known.

The rearrangement links TRBV6-2 or TRBV6-3 to TRBJ1-1; D is unclear. The clonotype was recovered from a man aged 18 to 30 in good health. Sample: blood. Here the CDR3 reads CASIRETRSMMHTEAFF. In DNA, the CDR3 is TGTGCCAGCATCCGCGAAACTCGTAGCATGATGCACACTGAAGCTTTCTTT.